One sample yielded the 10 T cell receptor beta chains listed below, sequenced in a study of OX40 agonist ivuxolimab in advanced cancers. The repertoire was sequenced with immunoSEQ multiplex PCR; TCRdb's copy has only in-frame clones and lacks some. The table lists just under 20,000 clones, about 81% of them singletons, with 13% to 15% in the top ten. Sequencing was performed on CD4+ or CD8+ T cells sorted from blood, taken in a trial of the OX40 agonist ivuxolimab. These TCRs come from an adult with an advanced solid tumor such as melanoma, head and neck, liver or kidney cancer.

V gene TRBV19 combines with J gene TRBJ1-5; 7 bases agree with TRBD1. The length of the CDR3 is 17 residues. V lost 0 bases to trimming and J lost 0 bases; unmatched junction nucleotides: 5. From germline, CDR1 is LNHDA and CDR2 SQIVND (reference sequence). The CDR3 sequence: CASSIEGGRNSNQPQHF. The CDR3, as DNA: TGTGCCAGTAGTATAGAAGGGGGCCGCAATAGCAATCAGCCCCAGCATTTT.

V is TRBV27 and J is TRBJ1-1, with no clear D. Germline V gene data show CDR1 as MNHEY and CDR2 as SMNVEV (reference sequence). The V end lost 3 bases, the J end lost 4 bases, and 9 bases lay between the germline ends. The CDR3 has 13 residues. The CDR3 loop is CASSFWGGTEAFF. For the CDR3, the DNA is TGTGCCAGCAGTTTTTGGGGTGGCACTGAAGCTTTCTTT.

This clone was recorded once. CDR3 amino acids: CASSSQGNQPQHF. As DNA, the CDR3 is TGTGCCAGCAGTTCACAGGGCAATCAGCCCCAGCATTTT. The rearrangement joins TRBV6-6 to TRBJ1-5; TRBD1 might be the D (5 bases). Trimming took 4 bases from V and 2 from J, leaving 6 bases between them. CDR3 size: 13 residues. The germline V gene has CDR1 MNHNY and CDR2 SVGAGI (reference sequence).

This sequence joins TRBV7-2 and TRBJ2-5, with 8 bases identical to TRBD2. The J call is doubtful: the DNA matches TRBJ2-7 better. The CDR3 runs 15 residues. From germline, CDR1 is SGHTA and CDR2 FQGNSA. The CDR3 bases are TGTGCCAGCAGCGCCTCCGGGACTAGTTCCTACGAGCAGTACTTC. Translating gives CASSASGTSSYEQYF.

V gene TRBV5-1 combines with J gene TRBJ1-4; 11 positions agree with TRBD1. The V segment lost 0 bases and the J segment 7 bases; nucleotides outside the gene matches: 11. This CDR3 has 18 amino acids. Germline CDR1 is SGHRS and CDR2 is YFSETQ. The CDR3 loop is CASSLGFLDRGLGEKLFF. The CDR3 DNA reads TGCGCCAGCAGCTTGGGTTTTTTGGACAGGGGGCTCGGTGAAAAACTGTTTTTT.

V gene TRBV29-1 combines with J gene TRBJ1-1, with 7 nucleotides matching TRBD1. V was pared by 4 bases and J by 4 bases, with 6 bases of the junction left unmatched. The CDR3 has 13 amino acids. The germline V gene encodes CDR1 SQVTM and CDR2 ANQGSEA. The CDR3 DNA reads TGCAGCGTTGGGGAGGGGGCACGCACTGAAGCTTTCTTT. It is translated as CSVGEGARTEAFF.

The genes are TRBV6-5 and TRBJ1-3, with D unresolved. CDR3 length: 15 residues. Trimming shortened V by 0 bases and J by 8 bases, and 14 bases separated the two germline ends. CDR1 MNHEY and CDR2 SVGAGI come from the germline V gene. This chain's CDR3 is CASSYSSVRADTIYF. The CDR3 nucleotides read TGTGCCAGCAGTTACTCGTCGGTGAGGGCAGACACCATATATTTT.

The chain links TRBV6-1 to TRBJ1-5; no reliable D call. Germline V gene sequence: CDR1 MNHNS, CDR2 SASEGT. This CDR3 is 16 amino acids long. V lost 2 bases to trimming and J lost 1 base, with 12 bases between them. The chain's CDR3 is CASSELPPGSNQPQHF. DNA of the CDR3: TGTGCCAGCAGTGAACTCCCCCCGGGGAGCAATCAGCCCCAGCATTTT.

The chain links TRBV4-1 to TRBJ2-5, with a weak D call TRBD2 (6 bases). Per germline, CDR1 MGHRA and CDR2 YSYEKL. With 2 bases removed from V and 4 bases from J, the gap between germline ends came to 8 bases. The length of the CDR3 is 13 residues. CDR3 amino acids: CASSQWRGETQYF. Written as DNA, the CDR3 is TGCGCCAGCAGCCAATGGCGGGGAGAGACCCAGTACTTC.

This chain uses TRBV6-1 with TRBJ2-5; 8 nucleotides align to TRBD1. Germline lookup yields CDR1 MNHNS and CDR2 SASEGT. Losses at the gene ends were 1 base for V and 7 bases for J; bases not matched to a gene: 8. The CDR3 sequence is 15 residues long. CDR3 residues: CASSEVRGPAGTQYF. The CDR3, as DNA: TGTGCCAGCAGTGAAGTCAGGGGGCCCGCGGGGACCCAGTACTTC.